This T cell receptor (beta chain) was found in a study of spatial heterogeneity in lung cancer. Study in general: Sequence detection consistently recorded a greater number of beta-chain than alpha-chain sequences. Combinations of a unique TCR and a UMI were tallied in raw reads, and on average each appeared more than ten times. General observations from the study: Estimates put coverage of tumor T cells about 7% for alpha and 13% for beta chains. Tracking of tumor mutation counts was seen in expanded intratumoral alpha and beta TCR counts.

Regarding time point: sample taken at primary tumor resection. 72 TRACERx patients with early, untreated non-small cell lung cancer donated samples. The CDR3 runs to 15 residues. V was shortened by 1 base and J by 4 bases, with 16 bases between the two germline ends. The germline CDR1 and CDR2 sequences are DFQATT and SNEGSKA (reference sequence). TCRdb redid the calling of the 5' RACE reads with MiXCR, one entry per CDR3 protein. The sample carries roughly 5,800 distinct CDR3 sequences, 11% to 15% recorded once. This clonotype is deemed medium-sized. The antigen is undetermined. For a library built for alpha chains, this beta chain is a stray read; little rests on its size.

This TCR was recovered from a male donor with early-stage non-small cell lung cancer. The sequencing here drew on lung tumor tissue, taken at surgery. The chain links TRBV20-1 to TRBJ1-2, with D perhaps TRBD1 (6 bases). CDR3 residues: CSARGEGHLTYGYTF. CDR3 bases: TGCAGTGCTAGAGGGGAGGGACACCTTACCTATGGCTACACCTTC.